The following is a T cell receptor (beta chain) sequence with its context. These data originate in a study of human T cells and chemical hapten exposure. TCRdb analysed the RACE reads with MiXCR anew, one entry per CDR3 protein. The repertoire consists of about 160,000 distinct CDR3 sequences, with 25% to 35% occurring once and the leading ten covering under 2.5%. The germline V and J ends were trimmed by 3 bases and 3 bases, with 3 bases remaining between them. The CDR3 contains 11 residues. Germline CDR1 reads DFQATT; CDR2 reads SNEGSKA (reference sequence). Time point indicated: patch test 3, about 24 weeks after DPC sensitization. The sample's treatment: therapeutic diphenylcyclopropenone sensitization with weekly scalp DPC.

This sample comprised whole blood, obtained in connection with sensitization to the hapten diphenylcyclopropenone (DPC). This sequence joins TRBV20-1 and TRBJ2-1; D is uncertain. The TCR originated in a woman younger than 30 with alopecia areata. Some clones in this sample may be carry-over from other donors' samples. Here the CDR3 reads CSARDYNEQFF. In nucleotides, the CDR3 is TGCAGTGCTAGGGACTACAATGAGCAGTTCTTC.